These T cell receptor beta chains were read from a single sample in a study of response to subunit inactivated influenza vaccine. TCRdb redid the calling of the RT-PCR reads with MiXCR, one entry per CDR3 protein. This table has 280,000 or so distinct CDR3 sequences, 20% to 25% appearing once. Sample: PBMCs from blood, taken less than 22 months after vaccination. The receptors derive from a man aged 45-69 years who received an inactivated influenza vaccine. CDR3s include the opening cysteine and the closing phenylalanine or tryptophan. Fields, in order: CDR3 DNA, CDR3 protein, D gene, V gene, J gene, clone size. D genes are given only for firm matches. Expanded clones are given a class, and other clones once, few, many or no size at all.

TGCAGTGCCGCCTGGCCTAGCGGAGGGGTGACCCAGTACTTC	CSAAWPSGGVTQYF	TRBD2	TRBV20-1	TRBJ2-5	NA
TGTGCCAGCAGCTTTAGGGTGGCGGACTATGGCTACACCTTC	CASSFRVADYGYTF	NA	TRBV5-6	TRBJ1-2	NA
TGCGCCAGCGGGACAGGGGGCAGCAATCAGCCCCAGCATTTT	CASGTGGSNQPQHF	TRBD1	TRBV4-1	TRBJ1-5	few
TGTGCCAGCAGAGAAGACAGGGAGAGGCAGCCCCAGCATTTT	CASREDRERQPQHF	TRBD1	TRBV6-2/TRBV6-3	TRBJ1-5	NA
TGCGCCAGCAGCTTGGTCAACCAAGAGACCCAGTACTTC	CASSLVNQETQYF	NA	TRBV5-1	TRBJ2-5	NA
TGTGCCACCAGCAGAGTCACGACCACAGATACGCAGTATTTT	CATSRVTTTDTQYF	NA	TRBV15	TRBJ2-3	few
TGTGCCAGCAGCTCGGGACAGGTTCCCTATGGCTACACCTTC	CASSSGQVPYGYTF	TRBD1	TRBV7-2	TRBJ1-2	few
TGTGCCAGCAGAAGGGACCCCACTGAGACCCAGTACTTC	CASRRDPTETQYF	NA	TRBV12-3/TRBV12-4	TRBJ2-5	few
TGCGCCAGCAGCCAAGAAACGGGGGGCAATCAGCCCCAGCATTTT	CASSQETGGNQPQHF	NA	TRBV4-3	TRBJ1-5	few
TGCAGCGCTCCTTTCCATTCTTCCCGGGACATCGAAAACTATGGCTACACCTTC	CSAPFHSSRDIENYGYTF	NA	TRBV29-1	TRBJ1-2	many
TGTGCCAGTAGTATAGATGGAGGGGCGAACACTGAAGCTTTCTTT	CASSIDGGANTEAFF	NA	TRBV19	TRBJ1-1	few
TGCGCCAGCAGCTTCCCTAGCGGGGGGGACAATGAGCAGTTATTC	CASSFPSGGDNEQLF	TRBD2	TRBV5-1	TRBJ2-1	once
TGCAGTGCAGCTACCGGGACAGAGGTTCGTGAAGCTTTCTTT	CSAATGTEVREAFF	TRBD1	TRBV20-1	TRBJ1-1	NA
TGTGCCAGCAGTGCGACTTTTTTGTCCGGGGAGCTGTTTTTT	CASSATFLSGELFF	NA	TRBV6-2/TRBV6-3	TRBJ2-2	NA
TGTGCCAGCAGCTCTAGCGGGAGGGCTTTCACCGGGGAGCTGTTTTTT	CASSSSGRAFTGELFF	TRBD2	TRBV5-6	TRBJ2-2	few
TGCGCCAGCAGCTTTGGACACGCAAACACTGAAGCTTTCTTT	CASSFGHANTEAFF	NA	TRBV5-1	TRBJ1-1	few
TGTGCCAGCAGTAGGGACAGGTTGAACACTGAAGCTTTCTTT	CASSRDRLNTEAFF	TRBD1	TRBV12-3/TRBV12-4	TRBJ1-1	many
TGTGCCAGCAGCTCTCCGGGAGCTTACAATGAGCAGTTCTTC	CASSSPGAYNEQFF	NA	TRBV7-9	TRBJ2-1	NA
TGTGCCAGCAGTTTATGGGCAGGGGGCAATCAGCCCCAGCATTTT	CASSLWAGGNQPQHF	NA	TRBV28	TRBJ1-5	NA
TGTGCCAGCAGCCCGGAGAATCTTGGCTACACCTTC	CASSPENLGYTF	NA	TRBV7-9	TRBJ1-2	few
TGTGCCAGCTCCCCCATGAATCAGCCCCAGCATTTT	CASSPMNQPQHF	NA	TRBV18	TRBJ1-5	NA
TGCAGTGCTAGAGATCGGCAGACAACTAATGAAAAACTGTTTTTT	CSARDRQTTNEKLFF	NA	TRBV20-1	TRBJ1-4	NA
TGTGCCAGCAGTGCGTCGGGACGGAGCTCTGGAAACACCATATATTTT	CASSASGRSSGNTIYF	NA	TRBV2	TRBJ1-3	NA
TGTGCCTGGAGTGTACTTAGACTCCAGGAGACCCAGTACTTC	CAWSVLRLQETQYF	NA	TRBV30	TRBJ2-5	many
TGTGCCAGCAGACTCACCTACGAGCAGTACTTC	CASRLTYEQYF	NA	TRBV6-2/TRBV6-3	TRBJ2-7	NA
TGTGCCAGCAGCTTAGCTGCGGGACTCTTGACCTACGAGCAGTACTTC	CASSLAAGLLTYEQYF	NA	TRBV7-2	TRBJ2-7	few
TGTGCCAGCAGATTCAGGGGGGAGAGCAATCAGCCCCAGCATTTT	CASRFRGESNQPQHF	TRBD1	TRBV6-5	TRBJ1-5	many
TGTGCCATCAGTGATGGGGGAAACATTCAGTACTTC	CAISDGGNIQYF	NA	TRBV10-3	TRBJ2-4	NA
TGTGCCAGCAGCCCGACGGACAGGGGGTTCTACGAGCAGTACTTC	CASSPTDRGFYEQYF	TRBD1	TRBV5-8	TRBJ2-7	NA
TGTGCCAGCAGCTTGGGACAGGGCATGCAGCCCCAGCATTTT	CASSLGQGMQPQHF	TRBD1	TRBV5-6	TRBJ1-5	NA
TGTGCCAGCAGCACCGGATACACTAATAATTCACCCCTCCACTTT	CASSTGYTNNSPLHF	NA	TRBV7-2	TRBJ1-6	NA
TGTGCCAGTATGCCCCCTTTCGGGGGGCGCGCGGATCAGCCCCAGCATTTT	CASMPPFGGRADQPQHF	NA	TRBV19	TRBJ1-5	NA
TGTGCCAGCAGCGCATTCGACAGGGCGGGGGAGCAGTACTTC	CASSAFDRAGEQYF	NA	TRBV21-1	TRBJ2-7	few
TGTGCCAGCGACAGGGACATGAACACTGAAGCTTTCTTT	CASDRDMNTEAFF	TRBD1	TRBV27	TRBJ1-1	NA
TGCAGTGCTCCACCTCCTAACTATGGCTACACCTTC	CSAPPPNYGYTF	NA	TRBV20-1	TRBJ1-2	many
TGCGCCAGCAGCCAAGAGAACGGGGGCTATGGCTACACCTTC	CASSQENGGYGYTF	NA	TRBV4-3	TRBJ1-2	NA
TGTGCCAGCAACCTGGTAGCCAAAAACATTCAGTACTTC	CASNLVAKNIQYF	NA	TRBV28	TRBJ2-4	NA
TGCGCCAGCAGCCACGGGACTAGCGGGAGCCACGAGCAGTACTTC	CASSHGTSGSHEQYF	TRBD2	TRBV4-3	TRBJ2-7	NA
TGTGCCAGCAGCCAAGGGGCCTGGGGCTGGATTGGCGCTTTCTTT	CASSQGAWGWIGAFF	NA	TRBV14	TRBJ1-1	NA
TGTGCCAGCAGTTTGAGCGCGGGGCCCGGAGTGACAGATACGCAGTATTTT	CASSLSAGPGVTDTQYF	NA	TRBV27	TRBJ2-3	NA
TGCAGCGTTGGAGAGGGACAGGCCTACAATGAGCAGTTCTTC	CSVGEGQAYNEQFF	TRBD1	TRBV29-1	TRBJ2-1	few
TGTGCCACCAGTCCGGGGGGAGGTTACAATGAGCAGTTCTTC	CATSPGGGYNEQFF	TRBD2	TRBV24-1	TRBJ2-1	once
TGTGCCAGCAGTCCCCGACGGGACGAGCAGTACTTC	CASSPRRDEQYF	NA	TRBV27	TRBJ2-7	NA
TGCAGTGCTAGAGAGGGGAGGATTAGTGAAGCTTTCTTT	CSAREGRISEAFF	NA	TRBV20-1	TRBJ1-1	few
TGCGCCAGCAGCGACCAAGGAGGACAAGAGACCCAGTACTTC	CASSDQGGQETQYF	NA	TRBV5-1	TRBJ2-5	NA
TGTGCCACCTCCGGGGGTGGGGGTGGCACAGATACGCAGTATTTT	CATSGGGGGTDTQYF	NA	TRBV28	TRBJ2-3	NA
TGTGCCAGCAGCTCCGGGACCAAGACCGGTCGGCAGTACTTC	CASSSGTKTGRQYF	NA	TRBV14	TRBJ2-7	NA
TGCAGCGTGACCCAGGGGACCGCCAAAGGAGACATTCAGTACTTC	CSVTQGTAKGDIQYF	NA	TRBV29-1	TRBJ2-4	few
TGTGCCAGCAGAACCGGGACAGGGTGGACGGCCAATGAGCAGTTCTTC	CASRTGTGWTANEQFF	TRBD1	TRBV27	TRBJ2-1	NA
TGCGCCAGCAGCTTGGGGGTCGGTTATAATTCACCCCTCCACTTT	CASSLGVGYNSPLHF	NA	TRBV5-1	TRBJ1-6	NA